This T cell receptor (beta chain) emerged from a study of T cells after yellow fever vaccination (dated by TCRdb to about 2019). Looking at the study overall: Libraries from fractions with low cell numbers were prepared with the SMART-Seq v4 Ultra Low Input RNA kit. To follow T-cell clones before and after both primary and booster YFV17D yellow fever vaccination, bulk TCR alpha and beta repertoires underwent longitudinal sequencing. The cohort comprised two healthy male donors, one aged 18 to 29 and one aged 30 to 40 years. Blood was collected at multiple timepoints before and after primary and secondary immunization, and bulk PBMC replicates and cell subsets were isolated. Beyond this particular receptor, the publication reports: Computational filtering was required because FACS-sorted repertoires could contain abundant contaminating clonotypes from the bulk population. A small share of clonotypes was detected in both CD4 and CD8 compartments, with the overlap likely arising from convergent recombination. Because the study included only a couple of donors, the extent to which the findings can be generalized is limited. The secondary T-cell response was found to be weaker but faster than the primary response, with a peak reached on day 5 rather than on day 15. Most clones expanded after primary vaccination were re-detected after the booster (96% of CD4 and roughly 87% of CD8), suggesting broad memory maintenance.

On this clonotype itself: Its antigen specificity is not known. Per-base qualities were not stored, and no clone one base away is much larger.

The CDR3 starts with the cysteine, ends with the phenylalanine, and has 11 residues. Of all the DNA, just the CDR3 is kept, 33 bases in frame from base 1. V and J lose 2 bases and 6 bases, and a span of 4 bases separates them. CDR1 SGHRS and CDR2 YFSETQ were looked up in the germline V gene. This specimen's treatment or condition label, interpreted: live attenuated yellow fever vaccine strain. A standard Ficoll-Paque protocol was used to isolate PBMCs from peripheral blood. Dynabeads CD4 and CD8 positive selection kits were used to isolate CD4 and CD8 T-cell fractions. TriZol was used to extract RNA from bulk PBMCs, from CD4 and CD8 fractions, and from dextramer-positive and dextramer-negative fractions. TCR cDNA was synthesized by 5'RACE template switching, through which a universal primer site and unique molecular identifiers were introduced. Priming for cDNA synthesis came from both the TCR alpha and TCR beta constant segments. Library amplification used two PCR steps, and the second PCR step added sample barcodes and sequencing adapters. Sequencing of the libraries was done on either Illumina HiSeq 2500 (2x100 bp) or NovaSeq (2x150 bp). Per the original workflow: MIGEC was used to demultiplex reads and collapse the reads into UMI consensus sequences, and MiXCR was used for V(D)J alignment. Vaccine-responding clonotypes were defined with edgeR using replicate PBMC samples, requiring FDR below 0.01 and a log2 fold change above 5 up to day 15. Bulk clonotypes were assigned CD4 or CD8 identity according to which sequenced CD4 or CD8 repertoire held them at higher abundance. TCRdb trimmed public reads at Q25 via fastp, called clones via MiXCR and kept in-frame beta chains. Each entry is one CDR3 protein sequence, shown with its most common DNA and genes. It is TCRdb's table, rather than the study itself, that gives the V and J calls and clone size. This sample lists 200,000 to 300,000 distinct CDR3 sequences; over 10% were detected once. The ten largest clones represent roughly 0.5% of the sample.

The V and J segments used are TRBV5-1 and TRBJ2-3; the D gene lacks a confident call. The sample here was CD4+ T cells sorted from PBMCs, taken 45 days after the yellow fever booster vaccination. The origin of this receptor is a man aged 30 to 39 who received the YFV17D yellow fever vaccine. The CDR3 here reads CASSFQDTQYF. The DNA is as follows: TGCGCCAGCAGCTTCCAGGATACGCAGTATTTT.